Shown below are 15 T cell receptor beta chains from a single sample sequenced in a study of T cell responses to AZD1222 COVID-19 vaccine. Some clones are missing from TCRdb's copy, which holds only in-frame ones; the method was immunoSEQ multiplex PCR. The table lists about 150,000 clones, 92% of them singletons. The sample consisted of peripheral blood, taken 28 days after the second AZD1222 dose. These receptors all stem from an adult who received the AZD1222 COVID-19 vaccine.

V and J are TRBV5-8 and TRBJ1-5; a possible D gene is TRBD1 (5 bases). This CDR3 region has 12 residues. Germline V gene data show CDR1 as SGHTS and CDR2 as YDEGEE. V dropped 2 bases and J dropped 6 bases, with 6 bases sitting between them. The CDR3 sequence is CASSLGVQPQHF. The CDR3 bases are TGTGCCAGCAGCTTAGGGGTTCAGCCCCAGCATTTT.

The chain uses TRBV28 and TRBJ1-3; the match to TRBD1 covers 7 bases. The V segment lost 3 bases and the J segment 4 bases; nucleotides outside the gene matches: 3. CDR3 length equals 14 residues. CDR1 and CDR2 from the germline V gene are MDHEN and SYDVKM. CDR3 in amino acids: CASSFDRVGNTIYF. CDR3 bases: TGTGCCAGCAGTTTCGACAGGGTCGGAAACACCATATATTTT.

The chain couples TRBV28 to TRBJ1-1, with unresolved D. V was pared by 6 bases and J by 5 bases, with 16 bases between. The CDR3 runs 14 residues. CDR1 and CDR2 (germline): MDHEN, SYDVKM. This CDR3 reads CASRGYLGETEAFF. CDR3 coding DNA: TGTGCCAGCAGGGGGTACCTTGGGGAGACTGAAGCTTTCTTT. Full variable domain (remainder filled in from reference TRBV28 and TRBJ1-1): DVKVTQSSRYLVKRTGEKVFLECVQDMDHENMFWYRQDPGLGLRLIYFSYDVKMKEKGDIPEGYSVSREKKERFSLILESASTNQTSMYLCASRGYLGETEAFFGQGTRLTVV.

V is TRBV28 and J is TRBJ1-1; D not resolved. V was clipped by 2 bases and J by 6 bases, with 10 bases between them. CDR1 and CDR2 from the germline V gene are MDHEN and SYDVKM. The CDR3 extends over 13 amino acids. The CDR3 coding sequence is TGTGCCAGCAGTTTAGTGACGGGCGCTGAAGCTTTCTTT. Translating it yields CASSLVTGAEAFF.

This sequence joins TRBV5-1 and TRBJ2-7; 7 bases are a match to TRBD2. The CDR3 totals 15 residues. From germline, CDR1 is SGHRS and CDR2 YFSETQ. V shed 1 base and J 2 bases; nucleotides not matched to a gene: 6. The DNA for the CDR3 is TGCGCCAGCAGCTTGAGTGGCGGGGGACCCTACGAGCAGTACTTC. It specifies CASSLSGGGPYEQYF. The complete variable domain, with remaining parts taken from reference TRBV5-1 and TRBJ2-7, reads KAGVTQTPRYLIKTRGQQVTLSCSPISGHRSVSWYQQTPGQGLQFLFEYFSETQRNKGNFPGRFSGRQFSNSRSEMNVSTLELGDSALYLCASSLSGGGPYEQYFGPGTRLTVT.

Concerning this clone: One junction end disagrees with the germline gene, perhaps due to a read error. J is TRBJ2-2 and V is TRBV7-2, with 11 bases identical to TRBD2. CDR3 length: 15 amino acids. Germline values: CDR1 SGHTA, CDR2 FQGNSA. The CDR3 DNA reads TGTGCCAGCAGCGTAGCGGGAGGGGGGACCGGGGAGCTGTTTTTT. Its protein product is CASSVAGGGTGELFF.

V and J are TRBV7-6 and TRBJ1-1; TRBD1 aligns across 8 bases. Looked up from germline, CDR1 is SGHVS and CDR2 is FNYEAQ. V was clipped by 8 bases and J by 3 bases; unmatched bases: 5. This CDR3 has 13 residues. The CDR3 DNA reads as TGTGCCAGCCGGGACAGGCCGGACACTGAAGCTTTCTTT. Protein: CASRDRPDTEAFF.

The CDR3 coding sequence is TGTGCCAGCAGCCATAGCCTGCTGGGGACGAGTTCTCCGGGCTACACCTTC. Amino acid sequence: CASSHSLLGTSSPGYTF. J is TRBJ1-2 and V is TRBV3-1 (or the pseudogene TRBV3-2); perhaps TRBD1 as D (5 bases). In germline, CDR1 is LGHDT, CDR2 YNNKEL (reference sequence). The ends were cut back, 3 bases at V and 8 bases at J, with 25 bases in the middle. This CDR3 has 17 amino acids.

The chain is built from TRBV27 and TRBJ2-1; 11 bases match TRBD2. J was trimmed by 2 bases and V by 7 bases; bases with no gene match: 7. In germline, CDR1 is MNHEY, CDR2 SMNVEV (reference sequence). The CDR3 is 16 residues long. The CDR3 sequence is CASTVLAGGAYNEQFF. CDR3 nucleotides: TGTGCCAGCACCGTCTTAGCGGGAGGGGCCTACAATGAGCAGTTCTTC.

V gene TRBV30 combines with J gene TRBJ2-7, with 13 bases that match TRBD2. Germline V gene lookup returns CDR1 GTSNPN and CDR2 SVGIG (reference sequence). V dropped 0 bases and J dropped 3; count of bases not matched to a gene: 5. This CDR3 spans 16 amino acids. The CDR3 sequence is CAWSVRGLAGFYEQYF. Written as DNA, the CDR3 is TGTGCCTGGAGTGTACGGGGACTAGCGGGATTCTACGAGCAGTACTTC.

For the CDR3, the DNA is TGTGCCTGGAGTGTGCCAGGGGTATTCGGCTACACCTTC. This gives the protein CAWSVPGVFGYTF. The chain joins TRBV30 to TRBJ1-2; possible D gene TRBD1, 6 bases. The germline V and J ends were trimmed by 0 bases and 8 bases, with 13 bases remaining between them. The length of the CDR3 is 13 residues. Per germline, CDR1 GTSNPN and CDR2 SVGIG (reference sequence).

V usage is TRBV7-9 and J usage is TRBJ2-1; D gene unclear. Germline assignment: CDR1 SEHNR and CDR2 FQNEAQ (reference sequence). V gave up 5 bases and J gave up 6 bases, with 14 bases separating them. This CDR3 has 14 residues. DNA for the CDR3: TGTGCCAGCAGCCGTTCTATCTCTAGCAATGAGCAGTTCTTC. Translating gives CASSRSISSNEQFF.

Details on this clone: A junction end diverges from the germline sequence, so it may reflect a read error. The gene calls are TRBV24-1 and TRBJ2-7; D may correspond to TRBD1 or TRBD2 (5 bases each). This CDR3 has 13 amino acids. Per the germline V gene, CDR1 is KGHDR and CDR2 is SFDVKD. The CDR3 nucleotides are TGTGCCACAAGTGAGGGGAATAGTTACGAGCAGTACTTC. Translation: CATSEGNSYEQYF.

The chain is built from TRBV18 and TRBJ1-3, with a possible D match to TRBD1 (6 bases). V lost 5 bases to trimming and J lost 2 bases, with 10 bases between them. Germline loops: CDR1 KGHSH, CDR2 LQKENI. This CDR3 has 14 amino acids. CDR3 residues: CASSTGTTGNTIYF. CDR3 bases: TGTGCCAGCTCAACCGGGACAACTGGAAACACCATATATTTT.

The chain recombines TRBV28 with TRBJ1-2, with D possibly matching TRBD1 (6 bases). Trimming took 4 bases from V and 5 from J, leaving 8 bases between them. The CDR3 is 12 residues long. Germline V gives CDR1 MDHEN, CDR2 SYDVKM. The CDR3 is CASSSRGYGYTF. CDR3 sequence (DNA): TGTGCCAGCAGTTCGAGGGGGTATGGCTACACCTTC.